This T cell receptor (beta chain) was recovered during a study of blood T cell repertoires in COVID-19. Generated by immunoSEQ multiplex PCR, the TCRdb table keeps only in-frame clones and is missing some. The table includes almost 95,000 clones, 80% to 85% detected once. Trimming at V came to 3 bases and at J to 4 bases, leaving 8 bases not matched to a gene. This CDR3 is built from 15 residues. The germline V gene has CDR1 MNHEY and CDR2 SVGAGI. V usage is TRBV6-5 and J usage is TRBJ1-2, with TRBD1 matching over 7 bases. The source material was peripheral blood. This TCR was recovered from a man aged 55 to 70 with acute or convalescent COVID-19. The CDR3 sequence: CASSYTGESGYGYTF. The CDR3 DNA reads TGTGCCAGCAGTTATACAGGGGAGTCGGGCTATGGCTACACCTTC.